This T cell receptor beta chain was profiled in a study of blood T cell repertoires in COVID-19. On the study more broadly: Sites in the United States, Italy and Spain provided acute and convalescent COVID-19 samples. The cDNA or gDNA used as material had been derived from T cells, B-cell-depleted T cells, or PBMCs.

How the authors handled the data: Amplifying reference gene primers gave estimates of nucleated cell counts. Sequencing used immunoSEQ multiplex PCR; TCRdb keeps in-frame clones, though not all of them. From that table come the V and J calls and clone size; the DNA was used to work out D and trimming. The table records about 110,000 clones, 76% of them present only once. Looked up from germline, CDR1 is ENHRY and CDR2 is SYGVKD. V lost 11 bases to trimming and J lost 3 bases, with 14 bases between them. The CDR3 has 13 amino acids. This clone was seen a few times. Patients in Seattle were enrolled during active infection, then followed longitudinally.

This sequence originates from an elderly man with COVID-19, enrolled during active disease. The genes are TRBV10-3 and TRBJ1-5, with D uncertain. Sequenced material: peripheral blood. The CDR3 region has the DNA TGTGCCGCTAAGGACTTGGACAATCAGCCCCAGCATTTT. It encodes CAAKDLDNQPQHF.